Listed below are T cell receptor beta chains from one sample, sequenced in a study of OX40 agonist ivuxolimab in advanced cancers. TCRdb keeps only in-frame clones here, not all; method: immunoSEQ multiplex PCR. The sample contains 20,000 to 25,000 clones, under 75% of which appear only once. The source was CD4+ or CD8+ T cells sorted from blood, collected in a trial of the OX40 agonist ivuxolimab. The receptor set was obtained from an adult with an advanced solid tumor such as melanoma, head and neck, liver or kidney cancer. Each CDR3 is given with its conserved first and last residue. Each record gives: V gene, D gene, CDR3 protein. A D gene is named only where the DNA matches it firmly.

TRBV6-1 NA CASSEGGAGYTEAFF
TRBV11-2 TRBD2 CASSLGLAGSPSYEQYF
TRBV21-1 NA CASSKVRLGSSGNTIYF
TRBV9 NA CASSVGEGIMNTEAFF
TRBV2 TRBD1 CASSEYRGEGNQPQHF
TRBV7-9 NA CASSLGGGYNYGYTF
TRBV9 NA CASSAEGFRNEKLFF
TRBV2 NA CASSPTENDEQFF
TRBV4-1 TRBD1 CASSLGTGGSDTQYF
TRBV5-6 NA CASSSGARVEDGYTF
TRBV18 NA CASSPEGRQAVATNEKLFF
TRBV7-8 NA CASSLVYDGYTDTQYF
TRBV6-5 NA CASSSLRDYEQYF
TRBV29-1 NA CSVETPGRETQYF
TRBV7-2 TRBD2 CASSSAGGPFTGELFF
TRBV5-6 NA CASSFVYGETGELFF
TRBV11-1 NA CASGLQTYTNTEAFF
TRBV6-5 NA CASKFTLGNTEAFF
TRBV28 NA CASSLIYNSPLHF
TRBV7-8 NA CASSLAQGFDEQFF
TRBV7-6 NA CASSFEAGPHQPQHF
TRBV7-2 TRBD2 CASSSYGGEQFF
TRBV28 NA CASSVRGAKSETQYF
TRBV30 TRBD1 CAWSLTGRNEQFF
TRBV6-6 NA CASSTGRAEAFF
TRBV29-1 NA CSVDRGTGAEAFF
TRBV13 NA CASSLQGQGFSPLHF
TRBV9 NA CASSVADGLNQPQHF
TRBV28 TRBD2 CASSLAGTSGAPGTDTQYF
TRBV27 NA CAIGRNTQYF
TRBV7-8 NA CASSETRGPYYEQYF
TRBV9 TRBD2 CASSPGGEQYF